The clone carrying this T cell receptor beta chain was observed a handful of times. Germline lookup yields CDR1 SNHLY and CDR2 FYNNEI. Trimming at V came to 8 bases and at J to 14 bases, leaving 17 bases not matched to a gene. The CDR3 length is 14 residues. TCRdb reanalyzed the PCR reads via MiXCR. The table includes tens of thousands of clones, roughly 25% detected once. The sample is drawn from a study of metastatic and nonmetastatic thyroid tumors. Until they underwent thyroid surgery, no patient had received any treatment. The sequencing input was blood. This clonotype was sampled from a female donor with papillary thyroid cancer or a benign thyroid nodule (not recorded which). Some clones in this sample may be carry-over from other donors' samples. V is TRBV2 and J is TRBJ2-1; 8 positions match TRBD2. The CDR3 nucleotides read TGTGCCAGCGTGCCCCCTATCGGGAGGGACTGTGAGTTCTTC. Amino acid sequence: CASVPPIGRDCEFF.